The clone carrying this T cell receptor beta chain was observed a single time. Membership in each cohort depended on participant-reported clinical history. This record belongs to a study of blood T cell repertoires in COVID-19. On the study more broadly: Sample material is recorded as cDNA or gDNA derived from T cells, B-cell-depleted T cells, or PBMCs.

Profiling relied on immunoSEQ multiplex PCR, and the TCRdb table lists in-frame clones only, not all of them. The sample carries roughly 150,000 clones, about 86% recorded once. Germline lookup yields CDR1 SGHTA and CDR2 FQGTGA. With V trimmed by 1 base and J by 1 base, 3 bases remained unmatched. This CDR3 has 15 residues. The sequenced sample was PBMCs or T cells enriched from blood (not recorded which). V usage is TRBV7-3 and J usage is TRBJ1-1; 7 bases are shared with TRBD1. This receptor was taken from a man over 45 who had recovered from COVID-19. The CDR3 DNA reads as TGTGCCAGCAGCTTAAAAGGGGGCGGGAACACTGAAGCTTTCTTT. Translating gives CASSLKGGGNTEAFF.